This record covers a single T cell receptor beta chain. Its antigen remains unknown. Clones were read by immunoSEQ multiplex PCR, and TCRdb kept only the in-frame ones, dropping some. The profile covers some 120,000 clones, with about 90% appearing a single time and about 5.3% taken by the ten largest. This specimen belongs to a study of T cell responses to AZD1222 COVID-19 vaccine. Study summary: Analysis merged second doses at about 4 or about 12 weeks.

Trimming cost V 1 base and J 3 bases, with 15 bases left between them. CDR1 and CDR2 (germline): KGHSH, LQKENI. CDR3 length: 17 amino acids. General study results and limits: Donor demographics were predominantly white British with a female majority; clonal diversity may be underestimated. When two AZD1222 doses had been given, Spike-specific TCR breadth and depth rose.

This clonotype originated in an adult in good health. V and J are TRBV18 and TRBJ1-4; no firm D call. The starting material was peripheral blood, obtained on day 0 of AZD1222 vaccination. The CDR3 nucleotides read TGTGCCAGCTCACCACTCGAGACTATCCTATCTAATGAAAAACTGTTTTTT. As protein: CASSPLETILSNEKLFF.